These 5 T cell receptor beta chains came from one sample sequenced in a study of blood T cell repertoires in COVID-19 (dated by TCRdb to the early 2020s). Libraries were constructed by the immunoSEQ multiplex PCR assay. TCRdb re-hosts the immuneACCESS table, in-frame sequences only. Its copies lack some clones; in the studies checked, an unresolved V gene accounts for under half of them, and the cause for the rest is not known. Across this sample there are 380,000 or so clones, with more than 75% seen only once. Of the sample, 0.97% falls within the top ten clones. Sample: PBMCs or T cells enriched from blood (not recorded which). Receptor source: a woman aged 30 to 39 with acute COVID-19.

The V call is TRBV7-9, the J call TRBJ1-1; D uncertain. Trimming removed 3 bases at V and 1 base at J, with 6 bases between. Germline V gives CDR1 SEHNR, CDR2 FQNEAQ (reference sequence). This CDR3 has 13 residues. CDR3 in amino acids: CASSFAENTEAFF. CDR3 DNA: TGTGCCAGCAGCTTCGCAGAGAACACTGAAGCTTTCTTT.

CDR3 sequence: CATSDLRGSNEQFF. Here the CDR3 DNA reads TGTGCCACCAGTGATTTACGCGGGAGTAATGAGCAGTTCTTC. This chain uses TRBV24-1 with TRBJ2-1; 7 bases line up with TRBD2. The V gene end was trimmed by 1 base and the J gene end by 7 bases; junction bases not matched to a gene: 3. Germline V CDR1 and CDR2: KGHDR, SFDVKD. There are 14 residues in the CDR3.

This sequence joins TRBV27 and TRBJ2-7; 9 bases are a match to TRBD1. The CDR3 covers 15 residues. Germline V gene data show CDR1 as MNHEY and CDR2 as SMNVEV (reference sequence). V was pared by 4 bases and J by 4 bases, with 8 bases of the junction left unmatched. CDR3 sequence reads: CASSSGQGGLYEQYF. The CDR3 bases are TGTGCCAGCAGTTCGGGACAGGGCGGACTGTACGAGCAGTACTTC.

As concerns this clone: The same CDR3 arises from other DNA sequences in this sample as well. The chain employs TRBV12-3 or TRBV12-4 and TRBJ1-3, with D uncertain. V dropped 3 bases and J dropped 4 bases, with 4 bases sitting between them. There are 12 residues in the CDR3. The DNA for the CDR3 is TGTGCCAGCAGTTTCCAGGGAAACACCATATATTTT. Translated: CASSFQGNTIYF.

This chain connects TRBV6-6 to TRBJ1-1; TRBD1 might be the D (5 bases). The germline gives CDR1 MNHNY, CDR2 SVGAGI (reference sequence). With 7 bases removed from V and 1 base from J, the gap between germline ends came to 13 bases. There are 14 residues in the CDR3. The CDR3 protein is CASTAFGGNTEAFF. DNA of the CDR3: TGTGCCAGCACCGCCTTCGGGGGGAACACTGAAGCTTTCTTT.